This T cell receptor (beta chain) originates from a study of blood T cell repertoires in COVID-19. The data were produced by immunoSEQ multiplex PCR, yet TCRdb's version contains in-frame clones alone and is incomplete. The repertoire holds roughly 120,000 clones, with approximately 90% as singletons. This CDR3 has 18 amino acids. V shed 0 bases and J shed 2 bases, with 18 bases lying between them. The germline CDR1 and CDR2 sequences are LGHNA and YSLEER. This chain links TRBV4-3 with TRBJ2-3, with a possible D match to TRBD1 (6 bases). This sequence originates from a human donor with active COVID-19. The donor label of this sample is uncertain. Source material: peripheral blood. CDR3 DNA: TGCGCCAGCAGCCAAGAACTTTCGTCGGACAGCAACACAGATACGCAGTATTTT. This sequence encodes CASSQELSSDSNTDTQYF.